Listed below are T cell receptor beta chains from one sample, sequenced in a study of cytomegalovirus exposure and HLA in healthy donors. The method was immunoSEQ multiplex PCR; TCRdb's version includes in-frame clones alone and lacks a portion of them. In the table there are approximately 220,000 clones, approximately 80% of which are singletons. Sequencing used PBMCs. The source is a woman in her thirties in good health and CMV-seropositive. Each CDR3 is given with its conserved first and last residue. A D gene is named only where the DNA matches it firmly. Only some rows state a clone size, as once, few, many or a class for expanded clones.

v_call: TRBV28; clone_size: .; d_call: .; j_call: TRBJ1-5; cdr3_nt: TGTGCCAGCAGGGAACAGGGAGGGAGGGATCAGCCCCAGCATTTT; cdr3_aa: CASREQGGRDQPQHF
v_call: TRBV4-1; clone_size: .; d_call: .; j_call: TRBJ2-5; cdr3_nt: TGCGCCAGCAGCCCTTTGGACCAAGAGACCCAGTACTTC; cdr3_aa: CASSPLDQETQYF
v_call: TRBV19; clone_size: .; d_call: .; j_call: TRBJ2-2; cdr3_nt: TGTGCCAGTGCCCCAGGGAACACCGGGGAGCTGTTTTTT; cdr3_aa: CASAPGNTGELFF
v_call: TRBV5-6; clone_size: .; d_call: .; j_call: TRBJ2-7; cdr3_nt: TGTGCCAGCAGCTTGGAGAGGGGGGGGACCTACGAGCAGTACTTC; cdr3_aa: CASSLERGGTYEQYF
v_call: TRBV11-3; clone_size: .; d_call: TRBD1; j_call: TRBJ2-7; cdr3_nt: TGTGCCAGCAGCTTAGATCCGGGACAGGGTCGGTACGAGCAGTACTTC; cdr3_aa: CASSLDPGQGRYEQYF
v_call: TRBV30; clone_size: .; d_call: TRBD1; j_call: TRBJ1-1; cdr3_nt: TGTGCCTGGAGTGACAGGGGCAACACTGAAGCTTTCTTT; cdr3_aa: CAWSDRGNTEAFF
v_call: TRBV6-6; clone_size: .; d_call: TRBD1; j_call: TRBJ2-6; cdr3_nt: TGTGCCAGCACGTTAGACAGGGAGACTGGGGCCAACGTCCTGACTTTC; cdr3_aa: CASTLDRETGANVLTF
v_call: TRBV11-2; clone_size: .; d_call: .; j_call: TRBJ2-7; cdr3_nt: TGTGCCAGCAGCTTAACCGTCGCCTACGAGCAGTACTTC; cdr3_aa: CASSLTVAYEQYF
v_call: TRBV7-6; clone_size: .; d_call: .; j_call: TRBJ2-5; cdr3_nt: TGTGCCAGCAGCCTGATTGAGCACCAAGAGACCCAGTACTTC; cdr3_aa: CASSLIEHQETQYF
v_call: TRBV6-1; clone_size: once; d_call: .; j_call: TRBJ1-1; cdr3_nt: TGTGCCAGCAAGGTTACGGCAGGGAGCACTGAAGCTTTCTTT; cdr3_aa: CASKVTAGSTEAFF
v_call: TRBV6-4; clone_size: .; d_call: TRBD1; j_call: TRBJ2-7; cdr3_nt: TGTGCCAGCAGTGAGGGGACAGGGTGCTACGAGCAGTACTTC; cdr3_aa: CASSEGTGCYEQYF
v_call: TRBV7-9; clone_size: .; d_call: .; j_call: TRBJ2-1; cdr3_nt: TGTGCCAGCAGCTTGGGCCAGGACGGCTACAATGAGCAGTTCTTC; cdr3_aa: CASSLGQDGYNEQFF
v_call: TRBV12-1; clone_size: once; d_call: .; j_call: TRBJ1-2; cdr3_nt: TGTGCCAGCAGCTTGAGTAGGGTGGTACAGTTCTATGGCTACACCTTC; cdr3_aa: CASSLSRVVQFYGYTF
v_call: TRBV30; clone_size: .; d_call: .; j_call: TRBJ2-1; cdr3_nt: TGTGCCTGGAGTGAAAAGAGGGGGGGAAATGAGCAGTTCTTC; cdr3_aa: CAWSEKRGGNEQFF
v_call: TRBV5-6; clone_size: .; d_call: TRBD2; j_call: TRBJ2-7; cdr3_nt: TGTGCCAGCACTTCCGGGACTAGCGTCCTAGGAGGGTACTTC; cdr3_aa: CASTSGTSVLGGYF
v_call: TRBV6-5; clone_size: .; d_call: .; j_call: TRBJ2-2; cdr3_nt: TGTGCCAGCAGTTACTCTTCGGGCACCGGGGAGCTGTTTTTT; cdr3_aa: CASSYSSGTGELFF
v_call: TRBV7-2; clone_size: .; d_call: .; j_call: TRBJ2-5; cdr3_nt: TGTGCCAGCAGCTTAGCGGGGGGCCGGGCAGAGACCCAGTACTTC; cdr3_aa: CASSLAGGRAETQYF
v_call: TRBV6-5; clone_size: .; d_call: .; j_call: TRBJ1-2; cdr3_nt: TGTGCCAGCAGTTCCCCGACAGCTAACTATGGCTACACCTTC; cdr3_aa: CASSSPTANYGYTF
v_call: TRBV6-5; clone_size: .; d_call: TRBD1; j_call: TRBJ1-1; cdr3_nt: TGTGCCAGCAGTCAGGGACAGCTGTATAACACTGAAGCTTTCTTT; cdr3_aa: CASSQGQLYNTEAFF
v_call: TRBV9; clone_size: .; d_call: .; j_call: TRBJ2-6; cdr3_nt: TGTGCCAGCAGCACCCGGGGAGTAGGAGGGGCCAACGTCCTGACTTTC; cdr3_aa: CASSTRGVGGANVLTF
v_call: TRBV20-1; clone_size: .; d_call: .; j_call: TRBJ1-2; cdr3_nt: TGCAGTGCTCGCGGGGGGTATGGCTACACCTTC; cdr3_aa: CSARGGYGYTF
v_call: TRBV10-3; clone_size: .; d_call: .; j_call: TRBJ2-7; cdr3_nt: TGTGCCATCATGGGGAGTAGCGGCTCCTACGAGCAGTACTTC; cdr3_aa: CAIMGSSGSYEQYF
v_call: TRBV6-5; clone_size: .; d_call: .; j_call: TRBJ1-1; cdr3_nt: TGTGCCAGCAGTTACTCTTCGGAGGGGACTGAAGCTTTCTTT; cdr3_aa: CASSYSSEGTEAFF
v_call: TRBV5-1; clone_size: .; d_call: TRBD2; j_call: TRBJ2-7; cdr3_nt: TGCGCCAGCAGCTTGGGAACTAGCGGGACTTACGAGCAGTACTTC; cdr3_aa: CASSLGTSGTYEQYF
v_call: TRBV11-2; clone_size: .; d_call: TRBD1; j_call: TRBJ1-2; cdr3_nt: TGTGCCAGCAGCTTAGATCTAAGTGGACAGGTCTACACCTTC; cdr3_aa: CASSLDLSGQVYTF
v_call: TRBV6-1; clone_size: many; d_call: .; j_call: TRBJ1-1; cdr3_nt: TGTGCCAGCAGTGAAAGAGGGTCCCACACTGAAGCTTTCTTT; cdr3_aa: CASSERGSHTEAFF
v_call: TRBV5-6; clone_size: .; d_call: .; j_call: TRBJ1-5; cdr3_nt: TGTGCCAGCAGCTCCCCGAAGGATTACAATCAGCCCCAGCATTTT; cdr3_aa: CASSSPKDYNQPQHF
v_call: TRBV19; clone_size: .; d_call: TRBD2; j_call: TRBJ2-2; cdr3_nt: TGTGCCAGTAGTATAGGTCTAGCGGGAAACACCGGGGAGCTGTTTTTT; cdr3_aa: CASSIGLAGNTGELFF
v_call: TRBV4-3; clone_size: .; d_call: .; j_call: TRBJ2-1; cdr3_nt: TGCGCCAGCAGCCAAGATTCGGAGGGAAACGGGAATGAGCAGTTCTTC; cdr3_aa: CASSQDSEGNGNEQFF
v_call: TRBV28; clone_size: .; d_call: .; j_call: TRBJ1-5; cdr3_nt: TGTGCCAGCAGTTTCGATCAGCCCCAGCATTTT; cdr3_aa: CASSFDQPQHF
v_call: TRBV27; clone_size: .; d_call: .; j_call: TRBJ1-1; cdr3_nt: TGTGCCAGCACCCTAACCGAGGGAAGCGGGGAAGCTTTCTTT; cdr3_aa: CASTLTEGSGEAFF
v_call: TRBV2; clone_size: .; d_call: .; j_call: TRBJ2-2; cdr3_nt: TGTGCCAGCAGTGTATCGACCTCTCCCCTGGAGAGGGACACCGGGGAGCTGTTTTTT; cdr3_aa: CASSVSTSPLERDTGELFF
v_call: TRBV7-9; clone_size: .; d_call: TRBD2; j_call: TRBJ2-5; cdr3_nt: TGTGCCAGCAGCTTACTAACTAGCGGGAAAGAGACCCAGTACTTC; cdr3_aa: CASSLLTSGKETQYF
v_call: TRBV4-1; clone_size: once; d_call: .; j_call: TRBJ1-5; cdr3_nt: TGCGCCAGCAGCCAAATGAATAGCAATCAGCCCCAGCATTTT; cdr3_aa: CASSQMNSNQPQHF
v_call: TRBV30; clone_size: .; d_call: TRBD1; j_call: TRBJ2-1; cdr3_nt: TGTGCCTGGAGTGAGGGACAGTCGTACAATGAGCAGTTCTTC; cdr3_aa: CAWSEGQSYNEQFF
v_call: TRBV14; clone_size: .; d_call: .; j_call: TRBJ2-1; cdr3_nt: TGTGCCAGCAGTCTAACAGGGTTCGATGAGCAGTTCTTC; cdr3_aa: CASSLTGFDEQFF
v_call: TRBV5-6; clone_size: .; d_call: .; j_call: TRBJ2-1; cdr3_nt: TGTGCCAGCAGCTTGTCGGGTGAGCAGTTCTTC; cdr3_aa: CASSLSGEQFF
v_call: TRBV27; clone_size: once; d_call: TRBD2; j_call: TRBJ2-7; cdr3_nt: TGTGCCAGCAGTTTACAGCTAGCGGGAGCCTACGAGCAGTACTTC; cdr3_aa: CASSLQLAGAYEQYF
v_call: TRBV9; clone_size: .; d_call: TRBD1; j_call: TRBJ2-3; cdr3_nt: TGTGCCAGCAGCGAGATTACCACAGGGGGAGATACGCAGTATTTT; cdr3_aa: CASSEITTGGDTQYF
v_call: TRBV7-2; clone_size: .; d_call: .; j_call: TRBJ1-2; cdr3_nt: TGTGCCAGCAGCCAACTCAGGGGTTATGGCTACACCTTC; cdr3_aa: CASSQLRGYGYTF
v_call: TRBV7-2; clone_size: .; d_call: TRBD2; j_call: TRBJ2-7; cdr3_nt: TGTGCCAGCAGCTTATTTGGGGGAGGGAACTACGAGCAGTACTTC; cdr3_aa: CASSLFGGGNYEQYF
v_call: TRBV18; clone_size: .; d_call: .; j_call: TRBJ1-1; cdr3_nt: TGTGCCAGCTCAACCGGACAGACTCTTAACACTGAAGCTTTCTTT; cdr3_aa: CASSTGQTLNTEAFF
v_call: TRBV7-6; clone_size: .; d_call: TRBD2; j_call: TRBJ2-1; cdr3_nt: TGTGCCAGCAGCTTAGTGGGGCTAGCGGGATTCTCAGGGCGGAATGAGCAGTTCTTC; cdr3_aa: CASSLVGLAGFSGRNEQFF
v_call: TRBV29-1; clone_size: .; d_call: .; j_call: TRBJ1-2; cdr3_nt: TGCAGCGTTGAAAGACAGCGGAACTATGGCTACACCTTC; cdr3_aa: CSVERQRNYGYTF
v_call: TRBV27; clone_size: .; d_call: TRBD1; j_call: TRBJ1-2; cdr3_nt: TGTGCCAGCAAGTCTGCAGGGGGCAATGGCTACACCTTC; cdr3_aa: CASKSAGGNGYTF
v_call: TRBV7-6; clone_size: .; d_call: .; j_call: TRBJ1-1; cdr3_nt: TGTGCCAGCAGCTTAACCGGGAACACTGAAGCTTTCTTT; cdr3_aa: CASSLTGNTEAFF
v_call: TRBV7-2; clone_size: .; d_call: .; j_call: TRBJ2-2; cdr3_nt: TGTGCCAGCAGCTTCGCACAGTCATCGGACACCGGGGAGCTGTTTTTT; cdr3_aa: CASSFAQSSDTGELFF
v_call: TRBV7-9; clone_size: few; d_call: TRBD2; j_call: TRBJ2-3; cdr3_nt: TGTGCCAGCAGCTTAGGACTAGCAGTAGATACGCAGTATTTT; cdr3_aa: CASSLGLAVDTQYF
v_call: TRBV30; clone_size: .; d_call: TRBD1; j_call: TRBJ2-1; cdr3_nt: TGTGCCTGGAGTGTCTCGGACAGGGAGTACAATGAGCAGTTCTTC; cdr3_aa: CAWSVSDREYNEQFF
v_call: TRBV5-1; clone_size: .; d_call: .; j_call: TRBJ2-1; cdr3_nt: TGCGCCAGCAGCTTTAGGGTAGCGGAGGGCTACAATGAGCAGTTCTTC; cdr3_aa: CASSFRVAEGYNEQFF
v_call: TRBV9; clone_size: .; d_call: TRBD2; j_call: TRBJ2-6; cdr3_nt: TGTGCCAGCAGCGAGGGCGGGGGATTCAGGGCCAACGTCCTGACTTTC; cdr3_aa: CASSEGGGFRANVLTF
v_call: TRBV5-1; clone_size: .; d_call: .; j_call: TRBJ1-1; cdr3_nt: TGCGCCAGCAGCCGAACGACAGGCAACACTGAAGCTTTCTTT; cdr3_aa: CASSRTTGNTEAFF
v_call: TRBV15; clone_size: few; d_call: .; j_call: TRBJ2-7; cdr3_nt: TGTGCCATCGGCGAGCAGTACTTC; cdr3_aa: CAIGEQYF